Listed here is a single T cell receptor beta chain. The target antigen is unknown. Template switching by 5'RACE produced TCR cDNA, adding a universal primer site and UMIs. MiXCR, applied by TCRdb to the 5' RACE reads, yields one record per CDR3 protein. The data hold 350,000 to 450,000 distinct CDR3 sequences, with about 17% observed a single time. This record belongs to a study of T cells after yellow fever vaccination. Study conclusions and caveats: On re-exposure, the response was weaker but peaked faster, at day 5 versus 15. Boosting was followed by the reappearance of most primary-vaccination clones (approximately 95% CD4, about 90% CD8).

This sequence originates from a man aged 18-30 years who received the YFV17D yellow fever vaccine. This specimen consisted of PBMCs, obtained before the yellow fever booster vaccination.

The CDR3 DNA reads TGCGCCAGCAGCTCTGGAGATACAGGGGGGACAGATACGCAGTATTTT. Translated: CASSSGDTGGTDTQYF. The gene calls are TRBV5-1 and TRBJ2-3; 8 bases fit TRBD1. J lost 3 bases, V lost 3 bases, and 9 bases had no gene match. The CDR3 is 16 residues long. Germline V gene sequence: CDR1 SGHRS, CDR2 YFSETQ.